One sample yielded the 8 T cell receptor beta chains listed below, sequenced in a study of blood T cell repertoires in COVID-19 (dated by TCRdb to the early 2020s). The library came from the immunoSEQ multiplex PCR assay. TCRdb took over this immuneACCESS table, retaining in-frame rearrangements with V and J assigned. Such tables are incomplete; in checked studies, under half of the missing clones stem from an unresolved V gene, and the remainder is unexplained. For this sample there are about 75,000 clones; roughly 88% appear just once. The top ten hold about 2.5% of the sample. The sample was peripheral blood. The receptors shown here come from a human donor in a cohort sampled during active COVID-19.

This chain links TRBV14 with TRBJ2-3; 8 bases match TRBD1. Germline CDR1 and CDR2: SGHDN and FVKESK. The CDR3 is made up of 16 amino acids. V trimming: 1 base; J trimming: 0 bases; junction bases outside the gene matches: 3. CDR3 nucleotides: TGTGCCAGCAGCCAAGGGACAGGGTCTAGCACAGATACGCAGTATTTT. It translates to CASSQGTGSSTDTQYF. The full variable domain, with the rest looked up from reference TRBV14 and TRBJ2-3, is EAGVTQFPSHSVIEKGQTVTLRCDPISGHDNLYWYRRVMGKEIKFLLHFVKESKQDESGMPNNRFLAERTGGTYSTLKVQPAELEDSGVYFCASSQGTGSSTDTQYFGPGTRLTVL.

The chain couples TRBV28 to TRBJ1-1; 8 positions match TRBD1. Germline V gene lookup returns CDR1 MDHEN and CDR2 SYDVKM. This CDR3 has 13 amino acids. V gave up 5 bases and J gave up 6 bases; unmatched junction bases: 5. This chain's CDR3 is CASSVQGGAEAFF. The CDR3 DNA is TGTGCCAGCAGTGTACAGGGGGGGGCTGAAGCTTTCTTT. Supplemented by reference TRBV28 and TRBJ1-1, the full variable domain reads DVKVTQSSRYLVKRTGEKVFLECVQDMDHENMFWYRQDPGLGLRLIYFSYDVKMKEKGDIPEGYSVSREKKERFSLILESASTNQTSMYLCASSVQGGAEAFFGQGTRLTVV.

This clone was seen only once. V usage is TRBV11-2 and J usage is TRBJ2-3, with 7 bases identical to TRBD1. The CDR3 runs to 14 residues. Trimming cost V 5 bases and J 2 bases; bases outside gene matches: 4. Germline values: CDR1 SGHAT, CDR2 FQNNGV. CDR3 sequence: CASSPGQSTDTQYF. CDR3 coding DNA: TGTGCCAGCAGCCCGGGACAGTCCACAGATACGCAGTATTTT.

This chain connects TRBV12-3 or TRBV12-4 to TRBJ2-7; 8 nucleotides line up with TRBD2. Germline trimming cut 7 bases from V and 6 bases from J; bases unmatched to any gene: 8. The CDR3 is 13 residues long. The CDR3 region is CASTKREQGEQYF. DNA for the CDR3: TGTGCCAGCACCAAGCGGGAGCAAGGCGAGCAGTACTTC.

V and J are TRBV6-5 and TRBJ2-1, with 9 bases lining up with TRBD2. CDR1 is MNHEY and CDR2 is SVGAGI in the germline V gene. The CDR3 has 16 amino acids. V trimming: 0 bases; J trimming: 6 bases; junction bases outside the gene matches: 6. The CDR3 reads CASSYSSSGSINEQFF. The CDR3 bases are TGTGCCAGCAGTTACTCGAGTAGCGGGAGTATCAATGAGCAGTTCTTC.

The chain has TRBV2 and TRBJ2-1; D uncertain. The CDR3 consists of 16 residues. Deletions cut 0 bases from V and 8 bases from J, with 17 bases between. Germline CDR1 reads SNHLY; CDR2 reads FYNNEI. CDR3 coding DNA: TGTGCCAGCAGTGAAGCGAGGTCTAGTGTTGGCCATGAGCAGTTCTTC. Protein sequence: CASSEARSSVGHEQFF.

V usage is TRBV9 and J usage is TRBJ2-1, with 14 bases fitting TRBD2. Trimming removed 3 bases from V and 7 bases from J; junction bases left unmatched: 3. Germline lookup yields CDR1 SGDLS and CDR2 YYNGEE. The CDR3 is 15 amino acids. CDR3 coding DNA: TGTGCCAGCAGCGCCTGGACTAGCGGGGGGAATGAGCAGTTCTTC. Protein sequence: CASSAWTSGGNEQFF.

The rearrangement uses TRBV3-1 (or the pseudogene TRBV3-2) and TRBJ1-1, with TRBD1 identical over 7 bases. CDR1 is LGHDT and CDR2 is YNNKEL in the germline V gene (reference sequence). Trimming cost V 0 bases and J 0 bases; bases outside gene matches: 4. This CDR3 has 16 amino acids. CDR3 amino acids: CASSQDRDSLNTEAFF. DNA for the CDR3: TGTGCCAGCAGCCAAGATAGGGACAGTCTGAACACTGAAGCTTTCTTT.